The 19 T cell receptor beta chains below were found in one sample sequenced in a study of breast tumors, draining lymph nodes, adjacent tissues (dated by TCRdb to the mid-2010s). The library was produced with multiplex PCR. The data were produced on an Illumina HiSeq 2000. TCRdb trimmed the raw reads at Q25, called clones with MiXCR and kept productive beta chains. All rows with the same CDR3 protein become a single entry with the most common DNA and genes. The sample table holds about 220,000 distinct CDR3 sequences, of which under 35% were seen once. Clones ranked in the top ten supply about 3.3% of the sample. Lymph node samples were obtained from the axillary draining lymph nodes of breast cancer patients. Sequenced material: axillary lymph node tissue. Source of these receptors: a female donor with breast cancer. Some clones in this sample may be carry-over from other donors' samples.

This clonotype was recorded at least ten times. The CDR3, as DNA: TGTGCCAGCAGTGTAGACAGGTCCTACAATGAGCAGTTCTTC. Its protein product is CASSVDRSYNEQFF. V is TRBV6-4 and J is TRBJ2-1; D possibly corresponds to TRBD1 (6 bases). V dropped 4 bases and J dropped 1 base, with 8 bases sitting between them. The CDR3 has 14 amino acids. The V gene's germline CDR1 is MRHNA and CDR2 SNTAGT.

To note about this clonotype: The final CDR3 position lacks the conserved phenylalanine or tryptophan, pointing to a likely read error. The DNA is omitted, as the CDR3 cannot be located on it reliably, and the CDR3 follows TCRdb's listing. CDR3 region: CASSLGGG. The gene calls are TRBV25-1 and TRBJ2-6; TRBD1, as called in the table, went unchecked against the DNA. Germline values: CDR1 MGHDK, CDR2 SYGVNS. The CDR3 spans 8 residues, counting both ends.

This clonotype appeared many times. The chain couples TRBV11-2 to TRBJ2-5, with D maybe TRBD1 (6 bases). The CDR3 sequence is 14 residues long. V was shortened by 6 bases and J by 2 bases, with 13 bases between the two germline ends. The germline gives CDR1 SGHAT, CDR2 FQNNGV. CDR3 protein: CASSQGGRQETQYF. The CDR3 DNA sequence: TGTGCCAGCAGTCAAGGGGGTAGGCAAGAGACCCAGTACTTC.

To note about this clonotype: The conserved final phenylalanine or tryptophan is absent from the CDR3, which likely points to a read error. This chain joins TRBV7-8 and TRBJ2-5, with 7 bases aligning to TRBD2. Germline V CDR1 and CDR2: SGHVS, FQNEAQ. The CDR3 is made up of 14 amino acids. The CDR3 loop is CASSLPTSEETQYL. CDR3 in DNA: TGCGCCAGCAGCTTACCCACTAGCGAAGAGACCCAGTACCTC.

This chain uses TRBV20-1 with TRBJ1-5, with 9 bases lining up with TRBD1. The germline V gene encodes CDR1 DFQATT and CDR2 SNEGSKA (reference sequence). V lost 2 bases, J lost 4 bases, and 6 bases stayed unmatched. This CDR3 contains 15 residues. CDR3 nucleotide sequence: TGCAGTGCTAGACCCTGGACAGGGGAAAATCAGCCCCAGCATTTT. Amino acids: CSARPWTGENQPQHF.

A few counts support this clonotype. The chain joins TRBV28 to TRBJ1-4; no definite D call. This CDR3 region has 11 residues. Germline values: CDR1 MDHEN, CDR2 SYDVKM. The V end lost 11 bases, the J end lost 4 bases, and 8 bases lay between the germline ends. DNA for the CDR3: TGTGCCGTTAGGGATAATGAAAAACTGTTTTTT. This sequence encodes CAVRDNEKLFF.

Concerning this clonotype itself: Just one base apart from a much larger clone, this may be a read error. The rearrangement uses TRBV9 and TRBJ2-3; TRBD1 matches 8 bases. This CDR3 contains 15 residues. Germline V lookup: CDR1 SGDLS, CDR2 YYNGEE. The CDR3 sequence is CASSFQGAGTDTPYF. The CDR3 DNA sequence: TGTGCCAGCAGCTTCCAGGGGGCAGGCACAGATACGCCGTATTTT. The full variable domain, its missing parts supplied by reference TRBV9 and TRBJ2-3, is DSGVTQTPKHLITATGQRVTLRCSPRSGDLSVYWYQQSLDQGLQFLIQYYNGEERAKGNILERFSAQQFPDLHSELNLSSLELGDSALYFCASSFQGAGTDTPYFGPGTRLTVL.

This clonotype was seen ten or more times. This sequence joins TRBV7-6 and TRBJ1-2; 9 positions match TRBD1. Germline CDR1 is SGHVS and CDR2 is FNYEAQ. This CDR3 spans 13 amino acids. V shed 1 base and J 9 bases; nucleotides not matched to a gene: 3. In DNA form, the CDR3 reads TGTGCCAGCAGCTTAGAACAGGGGGCGAGCTACACCTTC. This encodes CASSLEQGASYTF.

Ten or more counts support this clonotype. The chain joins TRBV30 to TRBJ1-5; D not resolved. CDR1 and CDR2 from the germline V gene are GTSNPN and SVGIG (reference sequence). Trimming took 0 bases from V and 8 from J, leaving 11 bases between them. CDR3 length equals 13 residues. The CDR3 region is CAWSVRNREPQHF. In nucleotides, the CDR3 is TGTGCCTGGAGTGTGCGGAATAGGGAGCCCCAGCATTTT.

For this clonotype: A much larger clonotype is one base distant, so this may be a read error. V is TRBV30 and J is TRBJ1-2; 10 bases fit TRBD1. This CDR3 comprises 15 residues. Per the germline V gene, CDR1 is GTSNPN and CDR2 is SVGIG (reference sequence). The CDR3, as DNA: TGTACCTGGAGCGTATTCCGGGACAGGGGCTATGGCTACACCTTC. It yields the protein CTWSVFRDRGYGYTF.

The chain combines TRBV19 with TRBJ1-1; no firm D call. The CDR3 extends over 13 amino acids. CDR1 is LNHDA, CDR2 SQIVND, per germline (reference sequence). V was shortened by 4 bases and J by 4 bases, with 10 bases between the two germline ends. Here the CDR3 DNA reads TGTGCCAGTAGTAAGGGTTTTGGCACTGAAGCTTTCTTT. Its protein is CASSKGFGTEAFF.

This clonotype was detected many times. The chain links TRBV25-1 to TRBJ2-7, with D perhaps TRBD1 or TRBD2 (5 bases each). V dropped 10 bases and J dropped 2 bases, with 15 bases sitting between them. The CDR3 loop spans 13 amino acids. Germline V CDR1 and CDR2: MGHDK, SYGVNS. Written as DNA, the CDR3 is TGTGCCATCTCCGGGACGGGAACCTACGAGCAGTACTTC. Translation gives CAISGTGTYEQYF.

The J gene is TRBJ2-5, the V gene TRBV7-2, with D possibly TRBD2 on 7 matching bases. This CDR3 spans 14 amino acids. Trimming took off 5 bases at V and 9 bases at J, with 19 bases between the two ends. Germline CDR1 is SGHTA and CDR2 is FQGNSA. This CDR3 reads CASSLGGGGQPQYF. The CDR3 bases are TGTGCCAGCAGCCTGGGGGGAGGGGGTCAGCCCCAGTACTTC.

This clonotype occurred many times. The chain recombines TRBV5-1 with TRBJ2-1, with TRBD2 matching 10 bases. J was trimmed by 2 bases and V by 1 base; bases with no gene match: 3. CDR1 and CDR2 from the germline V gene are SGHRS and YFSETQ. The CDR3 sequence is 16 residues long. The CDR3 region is CASSLLAGGTYNEQFF. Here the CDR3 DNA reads TGCGCCAGCAGCTTGTTAGCGGGGGGCACCTACAATGAGCAGTTCTTC.

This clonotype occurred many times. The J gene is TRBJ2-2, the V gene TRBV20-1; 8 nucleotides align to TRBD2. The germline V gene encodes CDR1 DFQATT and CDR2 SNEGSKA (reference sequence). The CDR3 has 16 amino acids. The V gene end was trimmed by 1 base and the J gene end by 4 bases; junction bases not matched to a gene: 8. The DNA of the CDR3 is TGCAGTGCTAGAGGCGGGCGGGAGGAGACCACCGGGGAGCTGTTTTTT. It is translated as CSARGGREETTGELFF.

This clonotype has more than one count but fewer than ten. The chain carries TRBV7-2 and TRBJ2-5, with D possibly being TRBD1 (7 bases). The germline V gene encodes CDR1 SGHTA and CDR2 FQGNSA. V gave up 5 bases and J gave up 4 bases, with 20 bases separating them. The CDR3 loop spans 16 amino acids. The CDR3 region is CASSPQGGGYLETQYF. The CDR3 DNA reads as TGTGCCAGCAGCCCGCAGGGGGGCGGCTACCTAGAGACCCAGTACTTC.

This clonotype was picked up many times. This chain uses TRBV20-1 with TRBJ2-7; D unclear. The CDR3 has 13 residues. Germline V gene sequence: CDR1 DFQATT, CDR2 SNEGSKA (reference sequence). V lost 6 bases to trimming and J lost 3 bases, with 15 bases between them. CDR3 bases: TGCAGTGCCCCCCTGGTGGGTGACTACGAGCAGTACTTC. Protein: CSAPLVGDYEQYF.

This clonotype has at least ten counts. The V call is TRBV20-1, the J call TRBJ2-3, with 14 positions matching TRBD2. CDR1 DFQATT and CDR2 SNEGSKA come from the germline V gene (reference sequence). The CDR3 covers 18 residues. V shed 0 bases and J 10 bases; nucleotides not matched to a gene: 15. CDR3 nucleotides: TGCAGTGCTAGAGATCTCGTCCGGGGACTAGCGGGAGCGTTGGCGCAGTATTTT. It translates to CSARDLVRGLAGALAQYF.

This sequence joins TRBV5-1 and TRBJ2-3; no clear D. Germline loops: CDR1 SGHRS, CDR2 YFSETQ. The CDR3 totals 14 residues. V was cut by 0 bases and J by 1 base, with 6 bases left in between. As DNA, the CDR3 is TGCGCCAGCAGCTTGGTGAAGGGCACAGATACGCAGTATTTT. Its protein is CASSLVKGTDTQYF.